Sequencing of this T cell receptor (beta chain) was carried out in a study of somatic mutations in cytotoxic T cells in rheumatoid arthritis. Study-level background: Among the T-cell populations stained with V beta antibodies, some were separated by flow sorting at nearly 100% purity, including V beta1+ cells whose TCRB was sequenced.

Healthy control subjects consisted of blood donors (median age about 50 years, range about 21-80; 55% to 65% female). Sequenced by immunoSEQ multiplex PCR; TCRdb stores in-frame clones only, minus some. Of roughly 35,000 clones listed, roughly 80% are singletons. The count of this clone is one. Its antigen is still unknown. General study findings and limits: Of the expanded CD8+ clones, the antigen targets were not known. The study found CD8+ clonality increased with age in rheumatoid arthritis patients, not healthy controls.

Looked up from germline, CDR1 is SGHAT and CDR2 is FQNNGV. The CDR3 is made up of 15 amino acids. Trimming cost V 3 bases and J 3 bases; bases outside gene matches: 8. The specimen was CD8+ T cells sorted from blood. The clonotype originates from a man aged 40-50 years in good health. V gene TRBV11-2 combines with J gene TRBJ2-7; TRBD1 matches 7 bases. The CDR3 sequence: CASSFDPDRNYEQYF. CDR3 nucleotides: TGTGCCAGCAGCTTCGACCCGGACAGGAACTACGAGCAGTACTTC.